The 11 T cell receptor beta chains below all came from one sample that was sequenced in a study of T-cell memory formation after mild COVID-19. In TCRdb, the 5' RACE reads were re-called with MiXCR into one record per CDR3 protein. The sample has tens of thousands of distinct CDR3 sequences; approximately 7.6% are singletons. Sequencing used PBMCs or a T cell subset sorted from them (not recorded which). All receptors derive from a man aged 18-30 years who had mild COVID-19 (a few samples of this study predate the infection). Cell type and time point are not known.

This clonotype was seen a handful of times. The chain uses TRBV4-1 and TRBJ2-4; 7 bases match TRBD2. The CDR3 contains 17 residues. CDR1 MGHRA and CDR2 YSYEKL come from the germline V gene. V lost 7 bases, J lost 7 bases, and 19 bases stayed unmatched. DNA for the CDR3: TGCGCCAGCAACGACCCGCCCGGGCGCCGGGGAGGGAACATTCAGTACTTC. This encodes CASNDPPGRRGGNIQYF.

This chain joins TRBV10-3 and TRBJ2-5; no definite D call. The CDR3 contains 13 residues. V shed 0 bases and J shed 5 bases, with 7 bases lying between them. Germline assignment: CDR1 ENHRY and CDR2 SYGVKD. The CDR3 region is CAISESTLETQYF. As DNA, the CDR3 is TGTGCCATCAGTGAGTCGACTCTCGAGACCCAGTACTTC.

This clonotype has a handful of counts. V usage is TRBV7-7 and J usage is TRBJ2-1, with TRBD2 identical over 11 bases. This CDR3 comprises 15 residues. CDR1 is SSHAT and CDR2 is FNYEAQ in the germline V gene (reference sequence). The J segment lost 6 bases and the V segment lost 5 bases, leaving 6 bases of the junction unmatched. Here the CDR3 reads CASSTLAGGVNEQFF. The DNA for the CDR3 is TGTGCCAGCAGCACCTTAGCGGGGGGGGTCAATGAGCAGTTCTTC.

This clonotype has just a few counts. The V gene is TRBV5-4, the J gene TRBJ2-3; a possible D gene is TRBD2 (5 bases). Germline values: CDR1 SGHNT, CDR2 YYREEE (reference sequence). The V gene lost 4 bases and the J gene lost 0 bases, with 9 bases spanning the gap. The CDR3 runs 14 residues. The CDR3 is CASSLRTSTDTQYF. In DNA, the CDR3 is TGTGCCAGCAGCCTACGGACTAGCACAGATACGCAGTATTTT.

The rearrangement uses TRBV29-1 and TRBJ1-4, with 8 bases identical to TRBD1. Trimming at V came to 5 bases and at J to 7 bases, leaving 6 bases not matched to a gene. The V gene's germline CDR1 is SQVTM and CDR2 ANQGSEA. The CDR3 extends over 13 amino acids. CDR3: CSVWRQGSEKLFF. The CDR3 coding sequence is TGCAGCGTTTGGCGACAGGGGAGTGAAAAACTGTTTTTT.

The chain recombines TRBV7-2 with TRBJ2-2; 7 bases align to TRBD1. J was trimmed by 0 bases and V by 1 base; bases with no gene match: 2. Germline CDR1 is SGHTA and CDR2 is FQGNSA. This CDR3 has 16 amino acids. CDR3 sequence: CASSLGGTANTGELFF. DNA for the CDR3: TGTGCCAGCAGCTTAGGTGGGACAGCGAACACCGGGGAGCTGTTTTTT.

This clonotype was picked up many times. This CDR3 is CASSLGLGFSGANVLTF. CDR3 nucleotides: TGCGCCAGCAGCTTGGGCTTGGGGTTCTCTGGGGCCAACGTCCTGACTTTC. The chain has TRBV5-1 and TRBJ2-6; D is uncertain. Trimming pared 0 bases from V and 0 bases from J, leaving 10 bases between. The CDR3 runs 17 residues. CDR1 SGHRS and CDR2 YFSETQ come from the germline V gene.

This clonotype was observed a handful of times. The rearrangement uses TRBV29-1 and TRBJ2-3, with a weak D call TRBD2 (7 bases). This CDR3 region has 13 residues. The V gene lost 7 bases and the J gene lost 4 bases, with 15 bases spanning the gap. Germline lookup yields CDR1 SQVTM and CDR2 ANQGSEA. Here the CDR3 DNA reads TGCAGCGCCCGGGGGCTAGCGGCAGATACGCAGTATTTT. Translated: CSARGLAADTQYF.

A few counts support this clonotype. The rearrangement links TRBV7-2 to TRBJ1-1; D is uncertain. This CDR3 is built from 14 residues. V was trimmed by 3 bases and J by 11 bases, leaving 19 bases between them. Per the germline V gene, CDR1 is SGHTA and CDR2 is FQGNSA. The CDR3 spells CASSFGRITLRAFF. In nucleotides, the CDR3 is TGTGCCAGCAGCTTCGGACGGATTACACTGAGGGCTTTCTTT.

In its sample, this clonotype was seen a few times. Here the CDR3 DNA reads TGTGCCAGCAGCCTTGGACCACACACCGGGGAGCTGTTTTTT. This gives the protein CASSLGPHTGELFF. The V gene is TRBV3-1, the J gene TRBJ2-2; D unclear. The CDR3 totals 14 residues. V lost 4 bases to trimming and J lost 3 bases, with 9 bases between them. Germline CDR1 is LGHDT and CDR2 is YNNKEL (reference sequence).

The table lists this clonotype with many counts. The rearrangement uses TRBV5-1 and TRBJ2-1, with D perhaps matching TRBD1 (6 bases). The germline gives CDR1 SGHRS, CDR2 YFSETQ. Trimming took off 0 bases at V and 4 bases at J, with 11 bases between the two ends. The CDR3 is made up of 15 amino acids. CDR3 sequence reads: CASSLGDRSYNEQFF. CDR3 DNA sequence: TGCGCCAGCAGCTTGGGAGACAGGTCGTACAATGAGCAGTTCTTC.